These 6 T cell receptor beta chains were all obtained from the same sample, sequenced in a study of identical twins. TCRdb independently ran MiXCR on the 5' RACE reads; one entry per CDR3 protein. The table records hundreds of thousands of distinct CDR3 sequences, about 18% of them present only once. The sample was also linked to a second study, of T cells expressing NK-cell markers.

The material sequenced was PBMCs. The receptors here all came from a woman between 18 and 29 years old in good health.

As concerns this clonotype: The junction shows a germline mismatch at one end, possibly a read error. CDR3 sequence: CTSSYHGQKQETQYF. Here the CDR3 DNA reads TGTACCAGCAGTTACCACGGGCAGAAACAAGAGACCCAGTACTTC. This chain connects TRBV12-3 or TRBV12-4 to TRBJ2-5; D is ambiguous. The CDR3 has 15 residues.

This clonotype was seen more than once but under ten times. This sequence joins TRBV6-6 and TRBJ2-1; the D is unclear. The CDR3 is 13 residues long. The V gene lost 6 bases and the J gene lost 3 bases, with 9 bases spanning the gap. Germline assignment: CDR1 MNHNY and CDR2 SVGAGI (reference sequence). CDR3 residues: CASRIVSYNEQFF. CDR3 DNA: TGTGCCAGCAGGATCGTCAGCTACAATGAGCAGTTCTTC.

This clonotype was observed a handful of times. The chain recombines TRBV25-1 with TRBJ2-7; 8 bases align to TRBD1. CDR1 is MGHDK and CDR2 is SYGVNS in the germline V gene. V gave up 4 bases and J gave up 5 bases; unmatched junction bases: 4. This CDR3 is 13 amino acids long. The CDR3: CASSVGQGHEQYF. The CDR3 bases are TGTGCCAGCAGTGTTGGACAGGGCCACGAGCAGTACTTC.

This clonotype was detected only a few times. CDR3 region: CASSSGRPGQPQHF. The CDR3 bases are TGCGCCAGCAGCAGCGGCAGACCAGGTCAGCCCCAGCATTTT. V usage is TRBV5-1 and J usage is TRBJ1-5; no reliable D call. V was shortened by 4 bases and J by 6 bases, with 14 bases between the two germline ends. Germline V gives CDR1 SGHRS, CDR2 YFSETQ. This CDR3 spans 14 amino acids.

This clonotype was recorded a few times. The chain couples TRBV3-1 to TRBJ2-3, with 8 bases fitting TRBD2. Germline V gives CDR1 LGHDT, CDR2 YNNKEL (reference sequence). V trimming: 8 bases; J trimming: 5 bases; junction bases outside the gene matches: 12. This CDR3 spans 15 amino acids. Here the CDR3 reads CASSGGRPGIDTQYF. The CDR3 coding sequence is TGTGCCAGCTCGGGCGGGAGGCCCGGGATAGATACGCAGTATTTT.

This clonotype was seen more than once but under ten times. The chain couples TRBV4-3 to TRBJ2-1; D is possibly TRBD2 (7 bases). The V gene lost 4 bases and the J gene lost 5 bases, with 18 bases spanning the gap. The CDR3 runs 16 residues. Per the germline V gene, CDR1 is LGHNA and CDR2 is YSLEER. The CDR3 is CASSLSGLGGHNEQFF. The CDR3 DNA is TGCGCCAGCAGCCTATCCGGACTAGGGGGACACAATGAGCAGTTCTTC.